This T cell receptor (beta chain) comes out of a study of PD-L1 blockade in urothelial cancer. Looking at the study overall: Males with bladder-origin urothelial cancer constituted about 85% of the roughly 30 patients.

Time point noted: pretreatment peripheral blood. In germline, CDR1 is SGHDT, CDR2 YYEEEE. Trimming cost V 4 bases and J 9 bases, with 14 bases left between them. The CDR3 loop spans 13 amino acids. Generated by immunoSEQ multiplex PCR, the TCRdb table keeps only in-frame clones and is missing some. The sample yields about 95,000 clones, roughly 90% seen once. The gene calls are TRBV5-6 and TRBJ2-1, with D maybe TRBD1 (6 bases). The source was PBMCs, collected around atezolizumab (anti-PD-L1) treatment. The source is a man aged 55 to 70 with urothelial cancer. Here the CDR3 reads CASSKDQGREQFF. For the CDR3, the DNA is TGTGCCAGCAGCAAAGACCAGGGGCGTGAGCAGTTCTTC.